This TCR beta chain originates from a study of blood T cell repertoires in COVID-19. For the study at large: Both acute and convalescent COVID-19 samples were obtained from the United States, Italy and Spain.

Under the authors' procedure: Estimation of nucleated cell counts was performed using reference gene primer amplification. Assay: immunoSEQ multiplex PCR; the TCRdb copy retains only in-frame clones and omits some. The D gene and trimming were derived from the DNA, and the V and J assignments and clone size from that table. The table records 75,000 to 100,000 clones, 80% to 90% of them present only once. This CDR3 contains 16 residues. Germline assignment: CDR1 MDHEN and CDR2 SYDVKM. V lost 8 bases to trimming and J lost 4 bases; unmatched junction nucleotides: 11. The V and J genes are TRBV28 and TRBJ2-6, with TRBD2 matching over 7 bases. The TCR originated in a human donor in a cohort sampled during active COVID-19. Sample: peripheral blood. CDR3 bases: TGTGCCAGCCGGTCGGGGGGTGGTGAAGGGGCCAACGTCCTGACTTTC. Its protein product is CASRSGGGEGANVLTF.